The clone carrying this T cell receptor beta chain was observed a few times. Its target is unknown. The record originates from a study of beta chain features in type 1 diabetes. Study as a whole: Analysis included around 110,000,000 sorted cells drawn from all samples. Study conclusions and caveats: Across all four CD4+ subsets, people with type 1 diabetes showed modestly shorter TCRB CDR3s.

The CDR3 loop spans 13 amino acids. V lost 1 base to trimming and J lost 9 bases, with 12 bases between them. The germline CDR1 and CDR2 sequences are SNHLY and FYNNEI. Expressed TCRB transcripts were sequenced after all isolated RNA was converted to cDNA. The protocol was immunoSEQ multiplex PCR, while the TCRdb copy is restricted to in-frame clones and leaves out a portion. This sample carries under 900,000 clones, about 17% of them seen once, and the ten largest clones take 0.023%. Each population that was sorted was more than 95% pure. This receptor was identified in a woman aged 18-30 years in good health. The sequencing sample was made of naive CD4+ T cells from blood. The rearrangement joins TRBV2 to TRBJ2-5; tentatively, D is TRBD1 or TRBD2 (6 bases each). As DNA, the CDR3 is TGTGCCAGCAGTGAAGGAACAGGGAGGTCCCAGTACTTC. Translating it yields CASSEGTGRSQYF.